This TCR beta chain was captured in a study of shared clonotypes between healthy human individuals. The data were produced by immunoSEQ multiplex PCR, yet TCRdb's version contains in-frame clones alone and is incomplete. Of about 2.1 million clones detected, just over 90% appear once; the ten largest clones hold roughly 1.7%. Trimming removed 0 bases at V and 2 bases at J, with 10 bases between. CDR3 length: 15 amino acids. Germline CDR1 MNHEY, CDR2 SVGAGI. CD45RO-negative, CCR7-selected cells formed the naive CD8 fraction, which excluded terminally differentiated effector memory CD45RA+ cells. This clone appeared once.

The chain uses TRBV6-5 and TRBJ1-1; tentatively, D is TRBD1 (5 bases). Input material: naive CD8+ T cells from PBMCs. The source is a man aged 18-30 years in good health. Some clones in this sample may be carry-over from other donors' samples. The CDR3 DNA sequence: TGTGCCAGCAGTTACTCGACGGGGACCAACACTGAAGCTTTCTTT. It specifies CASSYSTGTNTEAFF.